Following are 12 T cell receptor beta chains from one sample sequenced in a study of beta chain features in type 1 diabetes. Findings and limits, study-wide: In all four CD4+ subsets, TCRB CDR3 length was significantly, moderately reduced in type 1 diabetes.

Reverse transcribing all isolated RNA meant expressed TCRB transcripts were sequenced. Only in-frame clones appear in the TCRdb table, and some are missing; sequencing was by immunoSEQ multiplex PCR. The data show around 40,000 clones, approximately 70% seen once. These receptors have no identified antigens. Material for sequencing was Tregs from blood. The source is a woman between 18 and 30 years old with type 1 diabetes.

In its sample, this clone was seen once. The chain recombines TRBV9 with TRBJ1-1; TRBD1 matches at 8 bases. With V trimmed by 4 bases and J by 6 bases, 5 bases remained unmatched. Germline values: CDR1 SGDLS, CDR2 YYNGEE. CDR3 size: 13 residues. The CDR3 region has the DNA TGTGCCAGCAGCCCAAGACAGGGGTCTGAAGCTTTCTTT. Its translation: CASSPRQGSEAFF.

The chain is built from TRBV7-8 and TRBJ1-4, with no clear D. Trimming removed 5 bases from V and 6 bases from J, with 16 bases in between. Looked up from germline, CDR1 is SGHVS and CDR2 is FQNEAQ. The CDR3 consists of 15 residues. The CDR3 coding sequence is TGTGCCAGCAGCCCGACGGAGGGTCCACATGAAAAACTGTTTTTT. Protein sequence: CASSPTEGPHEKLFF.

On this clone itself: This sample also contains other DNA sequences that code for the same CDR3. This chain connects TRBV9 to TRBJ1-1; D might be TRBD1 (5 bases). Germline loops: CDR1 SGDLS, CDR2 YYNGEE. Between the trimmed V and J ends, which lost 4 bases and 3 bases, there was a span of 13 bases. The CDR3 extends over 14 amino acids. The CDR3 here is CASSPRQGYTEAFF. The CDR3 nucleotides read TGTGCCAGCAGCCCCCGGCAGGGCTACACTGAAGCTTTCTTT.

The J gene is TRBJ2-5, the V gene TRBV29-1; 7 nucleotides agree with TRBD2. The CDR3 spans 14 residues. J was trimmed by 1 base and V by 7 bases; bases with no gene match: 9. Germline CDR1 SQVTM, CDR2 ANQGSEA. CDR3 in amino acids: CSATGSGAQETQYF. The CDR3 DNA reads TGCAGCGCGACCGGGAGCGGGGCCCAAGAGACCCAGTACTTC. The variable domain in full, completed from reference TRBV29-1 and TRBJ2-5, reads SAVISQKPSRDICQRGTSLTIQCQVDSQVTMMFWYRQQPGQSLTLIATANQGSEATYESGFVIDKFPISRPNLTFSTLTVSNMSPEDSSIYLCSATGSGAQETQYFGPGTRLLVL.

This chain uses TRBV28 with TRBJ2-1; TRBD2 might be the D (6 bases). The CDR3 length is 15 residues. The germline CDR1 and CDR2 sequences are MDHEN and SYDVKM. Trimming pared 7 bases from V and 7 bases from J, leaving 20 bases between. The CDR3 DNA reads as TGTGCCAGCATCCGTTTTGGCGGGACGGGGAATGAGCAGTTCTTC. Translation: CASIRFGGTGNEQFF.

This chain connects TRBV5-1 to TRBJ2-5; 10 bases fit TRBD2. V lost 1 base to trimming and J lost 0 bases; unmatched junction nucleotides: 3. Germline V CDR1 and CDR2: SGHRS, YFSETQ. This CDR3 has 16 residues. The DNA for the CDR3 is TGCGCCAGCAGCTTGAATAGCGGGGGGAACCAAGAGACCCAGTACTTC. This encodes CASSLNSGGNQETQYF.

This clone was counted a few times. The V call is TRBV6-6, the J call TRBJ2-2; D remains ambiguous. V gave up 4 bases and J gave up 3 bases, with 6 bases separating them. The CDR3 loop spans 13 amino acids. CDR1 MNHNY and CDR2 SVGAGI come from the germline V gene (reference sequence). The CDR3 DNA follows: TGTGCCAGCAGTTCAGGTTACACCGGGGAGCTGTTTTTT. It translates to CASSSGYTGELFF.

The rearrangement joins TRBV5-1 to TRBJ2-7, with TRBD1 matching 12 bases. CDR1 SGHRS and CDR2 YFSETQ come from the germline V gene. The CDR3 consists of 15 residues. The trim removed 0 bases at V and 6 bases at J, leaving 4 bases unmatched. The CDR3 sequence is CASSLEGTGGREQYF. DNA of the CDR3: TGCGCCAGCAGCTTGGAAGGGACAGGGGGCCGCGAGCAGTACTTC.

The rearrangement joins TRBV7-9 to TRBJ2-1, with D perhaps matching TRBD2 (7 bases). With 7 bases removed from V and 5 bases from J, the gap between germline ends came to 15 bases. The CDR3 extends over 14 amino acids. CDR1 and CDR2 from the germline V gene are SEHNR and FQNEAQ (reference sequence). The CDR3, as DNA: TGTGCCAGCAAGGGGAGGGGGAGAGACAATGAGCAGTTCTTC. It codes for CASKGRGRDNEQFF.

This rearrangement joins TRBV7-2 to TRBJ2-5; D is undetermined. V shed 5 bases and J shed 4 bases, with 8 bases lying between them. The CDR3 length is 12 residues. The germline gives CDR1 SGHTA, CDR2 FQGNSA. The CDR3 DNA is TGTGCCAGCAGCCCCCGCGGAGAGACCCAGTACTTC. This translates into CASSPRGETQYF.

V usage is TRBV6-1 and J usage is TRBJ1-1, with D maybe TRBD1 (5 bases). Germline V gives CDR1 MNHNS, CDR2 SASEGT. Trimming pared 2 bases from V and 5 bases from J, leaving 12 bases between. The CDR3 sequence is 14 residues long. Written as DNA, the CDR3 is TGTGCCAGCAGTGAACGGGGGGGAATGACTGAAGCTTTCTTT. Translating it yields CASSERGGMTEAFF.

The chain uses TRBV5-1 and TRBJ1-2; D uncertain. Germline CDR1 reads SGHRS; CDR2 reads YFSETQ. The CDR3 loop spans 15 amino acids. Trimming stripped 4 bases from V and 6 bases from J, with 19 bases between. CDR3 nucleotides: TGCGCCAGCAGCATACAGTTTGATCCCTTGAATGGCTACACCTTC. This codes for CASSIQFDPLNGYTF.